These 2 T cell receptor beta chains were all obtained from the same sample, sequenced in a study of PD-1 blockade in classical Hodgkin lymphoma. Stated time point: newly diagnosed, previously untreated cHL patient sample. Using immunoSEQ multiplex PCR, the repertoire was profiled, and TCRdb retains in-frame clones only, with some absent. Among around 25,000 clones listed, roughly 94% were seen once. Input material: peripheral blood mononuclear cells (PBMCs). The source of these receptors is a human donor with classical Hodgkin lymphoma.

The chain links TRBV9 to TRBJ2-2; 9 bases agree with TRBD1. This CDR3 contains 15 residues. After removal of 4 bases from V and 4 bases from J, the junction contained 5 bases not matched to a gene. Germline lookup yields CDR1 SGDLS and CDR2 YYNGEE. This CDR3 is CASSSRTGVTGELFF. DNA of the CDR3: TGTGCCAGCAGCAGCCGGACAGGGGTCACCGGGGAGCTGTTTTTT.

The chain has TRBV25-1 and TRBJ1-6; D perhaps matches TRBD1 (6 bases). Germline V gives CDR1 MGHDK, CDR2 SYGVNS. With 4 bases removed from V and 8 bases from J, the gap between germline ends came to 12 bases. This CDR3 spans 14 amino acids. The CDR3 DNA follows: TGTGCCAGCAGTGCGGGGGCAGAGCATTCACCCCTCCACTTT. It specifies CASSAGAEHSPLHF.